The 10 T cell receptor beta chains below come from one sample, sequenced in a study of cytomegalovirus exposure and HLA in healthy donors. This PCR relied on a set of 60 Vbeta primers and 13 Jbeta primers. This table comes from immunoSEQ multiplex PCR, and its TCRdb copy is limited to in-frame clones, with some not included. The table lists 150,000 to 180,000 clones, 70% to 80% of them singletons, with about 8.3% in the top ten. Sequencing was done on a sample of PBMCs. Receptors were obtained from a man aged 30-40 years in good health and CMV-seropositive.

V and J are TRBV6-5 and TRBJ1-1, with D possibly TRBD1 on 5 matching bases. CDR1 and CDR2 (germline): MNHEY, SVGAGI. V dropped 8 bases and J dropped 0 bases, with 10 bases sitting between them. The CDR3 has 13 amino acids. In nucleotides, the CDR3 is TGTGCCAGCCAGCGGGGGGTGAACACTGAAGCTTTCTTT. Protein sequence: CASQRGVNTEAFF.

V and J are TRBV5-1 and TRBJ2-5, with TRBD2 as a possible D gene (5 bases). V lost 3 bases to trimming and J lost 4 bases, with 16 bases between them. The germline V gene has CDR1 SGHRS and CDR2 YFSETQ. CDR3 length: 15 residues. The CDR3 DNA follows: TGCGCCAGCAGCTCAAGTGGACTTTTTCGAGAGACCCAGTACTTC. Translated, it gives CASSSSGLFRETQYF.

The chain combines TRBV5-1 with TRBJ2-3, with a tentative D call TRBD2 (5 bases). Germline V CDR1 and CDR2: SGHRS, YFSETQ. Between the trimmed V and J ends, which lost 4 bases and 2 bases, there was a span of 11 bases. The CDR3 is 14 amino acids. CDR3 sequence (DNA): TGCGCCAGCAGCCTGCAGCGGTACACAGATACGCAGTATTTT. It codes for CASSLQRYTDTQYF.

The J gene is TRBJ2-1, the V gene TRBV5-8, with 7 bases fitting TRBD2. Germline CDR1 and CDR2: SGHTS and YDEGEE. This CDR3 is 16 amino acids long. V lost 4 bases, J lost 7 bases, and 14 bases stayed unmatched. The CDR3 DNA reads TGTGCCAGCAGCGCCCTCACGCGCGGGGGTGGAAATGAGCAGTTCTTC. Residues: CASSALTRGGGNEQFF. Together with reference TRBV5-8 and TRBJ2-1, the CDR3 gives the full variable domain: EAGVTQSPTHLIKTRGQQATLRCSPISGHTSVYWYQQALGLGLQFLLWYDEGEERNRGNFPPRFSGRQFPNYSSELNVNALELEDSALYLCASSALTRGGGNEQFFGPGTRLTVL.

The chain employs TRBV2 and TRBJ2-5, with TRBD1 as a possible D gene (6 bases). Deletions cut 5 bases from V and 5 bases from J, with 12 bases between. This CDR3 comprises 13 residues. Germline V gives CDR1 SNHLY, CDR2 FYNNEI. In DNA, the CDR3 is TGTGCCAGCAGTCGGGACACAGGGGAGACCCAGTACTTC. This sequence encodes CASSRDTGETQYF.

In nucleotides, the CDR3 is TGTGCCAGCTCACCAGGAAGGGTCCACAGGGGATCCAACTATGGCTACACCTTC. Translation: CASSPGRVHRGSNYGYTF. The genes are TRBV18 and TRBJ1-2; 7 positions agree with TRBD1. CDR1 is KGHSH, CDR2 LQKENI, per germline. J was trimmed by 2 bases and V by 2 bases; bases with no gene match: 14. CDR3 length: 18 residues.

V and J are TRBV4-2 and TRBJ2-7; D unresolved. CDR3 length: 14 residues. V shed 0 bases and J shed 0 bases, with 6 bases lying between them. CDR1 and CDR2 from the germline V gene are LGHNA and YNFKEQ. CDR3 bases: TGTGCCAGCAGCCAAGAAGTAGCCTCCTACGAGCAGTACTTC. It encodes CASSQEVASYEQYF.

This clone has a single count. As DNA, the CDR3 is TGCAGCGCCCCGGGGGGCAGGGGATATGGCTACACCTTC. Its protein is CSAPGGRGYGYTF. The chain links TRBV29-1 to TRBJ1-2; D perhaps matches TRBD1 (6 bases). CDR3 size: 13 residues. Trimming removed 7 bases from V and 5 bases from J, with 17 bases in between. Germline CDR1 reads SQVTM; CDR2 reads ANQGSEA.

This chain's CDR3 is CAWGGSDQPQHF. The CDR3 nucleotides read TGTGCCTGGGGGGGGTCGGATCAGCCCCAGCATTTT. The V and J genes are TRBV30 and TRBJ1-5; D may be TRBD1 (5 bases). The germline V gene encodes CDR1 GTSNPN and CDR2 SVGIG (reference sequence). The CDR3 has 12 amino acids. Trimming left V 5 bases short and J 5 bases short, with 10 bases between.

This chain joins TRBV30 and TRBJ1-4; TRBD1 matches at 11 bases. Germline values: CDR1 GTSNPN, CDR2 SVGIG (reference sequence). V lost 0 bases and J lost 8; bases outside the gene matches: 11. This CDR3 region has 17 residues. CDR3 in amino acids: CAWSVDGQGADWEKLFF. DNA for the CDR3: TGTGCCTGGAGTGTAGATGGACAGGGGGCGGATTGGGAAAAACTGTTTTTT. The full variable domain, with the rest looked up from reference TRBV30 and TRBJ1-4, is SQTIHQWPATLVQPVGSPLSLECTVEGTSNPNLYWYRQAAGRGLQLLFYSVGIGQISSEVPQNLSASRPQDRQFILSSKKLLLSDSGFYLCAWSVDGQGADWEKLFFGSGTQLSVL.